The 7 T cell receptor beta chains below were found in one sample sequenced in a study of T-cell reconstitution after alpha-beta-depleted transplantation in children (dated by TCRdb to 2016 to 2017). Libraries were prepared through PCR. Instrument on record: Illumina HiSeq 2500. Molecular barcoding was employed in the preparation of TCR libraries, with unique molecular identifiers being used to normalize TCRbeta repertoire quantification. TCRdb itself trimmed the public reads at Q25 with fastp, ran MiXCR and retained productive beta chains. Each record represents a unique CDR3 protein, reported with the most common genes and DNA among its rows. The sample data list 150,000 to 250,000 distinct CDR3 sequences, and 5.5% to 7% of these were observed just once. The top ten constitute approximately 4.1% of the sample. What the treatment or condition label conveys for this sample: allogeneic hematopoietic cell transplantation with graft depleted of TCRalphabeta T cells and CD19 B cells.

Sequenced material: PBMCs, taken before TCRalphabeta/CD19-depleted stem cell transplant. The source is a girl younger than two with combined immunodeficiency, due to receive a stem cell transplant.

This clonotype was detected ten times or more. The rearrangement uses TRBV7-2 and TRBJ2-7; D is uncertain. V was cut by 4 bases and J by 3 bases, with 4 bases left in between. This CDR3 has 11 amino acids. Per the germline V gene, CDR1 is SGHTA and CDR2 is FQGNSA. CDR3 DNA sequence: TGTGCCAGCAGCTCCGTCTACGAGCAGTACTTC. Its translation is CASSSVYEQYF.

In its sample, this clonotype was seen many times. The CDR3 nucleotides are TGTGCCAGCAGTTACGGAGATCGGGGGTGGCAGCCCCAGCATTTT. Translated: CASSYGDRGWQPQHF. The V and J genes are TRBV6-2 or TRBV6-3 and TRBJ1-5; possibly TRBD1 for D (5 bases). V was pared by 2 bases and J by 7 bases, with 15 bases between. The V gene's germline CDR1 is MNHEY and CDR2 SVGEGT. The CDR3 runs 15 residues.

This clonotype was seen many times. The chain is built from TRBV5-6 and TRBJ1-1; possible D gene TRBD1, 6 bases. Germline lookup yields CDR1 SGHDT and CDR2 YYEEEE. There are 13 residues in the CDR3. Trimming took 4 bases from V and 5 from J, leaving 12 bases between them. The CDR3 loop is CASSMGQWTEAFF. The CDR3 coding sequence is TGTGCCAGCAGCATGGGACAATGGACTGAAGCTTTCTTT.

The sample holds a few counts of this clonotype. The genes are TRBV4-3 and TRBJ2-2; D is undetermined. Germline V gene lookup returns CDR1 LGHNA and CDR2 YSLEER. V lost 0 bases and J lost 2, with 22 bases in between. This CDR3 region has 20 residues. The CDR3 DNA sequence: TGCGCCAGCAGCCAAGATCGAAGGGATCTAACCAAGGAAAACACCGGGGAGCTGTTTTTT. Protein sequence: CASSQDRRDLTKENTGELFF.

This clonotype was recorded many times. The CDR3 reads CSARLTGGSVLEQYF. The CDR3, as DNA: TGCAGTGCTAGACTGACAGGGGGGAGTGTGTTGGAGCAGTACTTC. V usage is TRBV20-1 and J usage is TRBJ2-7; 9 bases are a match to TRBD1. Germline-derived CDR1 and CDR2 are DFQATT and SNEGSKA (reference sequence). Germline trimming cut 2 bases from V and 7 bases from J; bases unmatched to any gene: 12. The CDR3 has 15 amino acids.

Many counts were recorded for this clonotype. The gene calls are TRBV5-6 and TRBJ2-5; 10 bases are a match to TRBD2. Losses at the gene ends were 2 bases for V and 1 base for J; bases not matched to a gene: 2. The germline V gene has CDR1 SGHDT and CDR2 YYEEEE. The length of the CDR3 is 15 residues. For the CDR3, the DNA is TGTGCCAGCAGCTTAGCGGGGGGGCCCCAAGAGACCCAGTACTTC. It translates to CASSLAGGPQETQYF. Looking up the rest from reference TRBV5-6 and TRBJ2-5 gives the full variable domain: DAGVTQSPTHLIKTRGQQVTLRCSPKSGHDTVSWYQQALGQGPQFIFQYYEEEERQRGNFPDRFSGHQFPNYSSELNVNALLLGDSALYLCASSLAGGPQETQYFGPGTRLLVL.

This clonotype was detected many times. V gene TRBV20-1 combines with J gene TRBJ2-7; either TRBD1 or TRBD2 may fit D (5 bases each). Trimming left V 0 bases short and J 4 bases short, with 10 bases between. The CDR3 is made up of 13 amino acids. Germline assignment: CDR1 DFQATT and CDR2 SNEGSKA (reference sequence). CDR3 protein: CSARDRDGYEQYF. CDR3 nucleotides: TGCAGTGCTAGAGATCGGGACGGGTACGAGCAGTACTTC.